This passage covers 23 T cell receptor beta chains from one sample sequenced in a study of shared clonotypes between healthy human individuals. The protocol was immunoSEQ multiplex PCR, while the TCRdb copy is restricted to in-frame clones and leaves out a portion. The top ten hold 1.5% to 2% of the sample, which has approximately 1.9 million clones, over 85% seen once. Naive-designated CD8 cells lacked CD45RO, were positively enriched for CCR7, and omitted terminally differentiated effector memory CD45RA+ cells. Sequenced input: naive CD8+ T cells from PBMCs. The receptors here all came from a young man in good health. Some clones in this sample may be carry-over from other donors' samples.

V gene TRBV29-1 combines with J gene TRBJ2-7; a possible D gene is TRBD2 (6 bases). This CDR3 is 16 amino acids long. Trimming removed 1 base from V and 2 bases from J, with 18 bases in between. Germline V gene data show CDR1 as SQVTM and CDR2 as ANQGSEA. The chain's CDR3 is CSVEVISSGQTYEQYF. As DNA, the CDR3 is TGCAGCGTTGAAGTTATAAGCAGCGGGCAAACCTACGAGCAGTACTTC.

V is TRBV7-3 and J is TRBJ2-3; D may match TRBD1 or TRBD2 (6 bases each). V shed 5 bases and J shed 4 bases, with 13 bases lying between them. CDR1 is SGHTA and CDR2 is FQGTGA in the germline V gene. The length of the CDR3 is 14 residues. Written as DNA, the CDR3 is TGTGCCAGCAGCCCACAGGGAGGTGCAGATACGCAGTATTTT. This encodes CASSPQGGADTQYF.

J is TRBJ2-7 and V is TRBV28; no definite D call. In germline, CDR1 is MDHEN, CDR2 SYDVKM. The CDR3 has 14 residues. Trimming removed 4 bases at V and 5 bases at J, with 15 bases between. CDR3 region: CASSSRPSRDEQYF. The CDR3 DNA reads TGTGCCAGCAGTTCCCGCCCCTCCCGGGACGAGCAGTACTTC.

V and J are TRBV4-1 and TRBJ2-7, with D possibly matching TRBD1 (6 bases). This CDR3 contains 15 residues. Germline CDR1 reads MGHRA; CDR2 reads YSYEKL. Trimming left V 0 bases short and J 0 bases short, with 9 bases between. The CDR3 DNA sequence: TGCGCCAGCAGCCAAGACCCAGGGGCCTCCTACGAGCAGTACTTC. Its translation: CASSQDPGASYEQYF.

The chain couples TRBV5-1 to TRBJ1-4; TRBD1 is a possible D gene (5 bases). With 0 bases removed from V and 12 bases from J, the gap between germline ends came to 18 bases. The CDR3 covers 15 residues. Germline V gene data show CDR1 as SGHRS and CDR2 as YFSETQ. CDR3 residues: CASSLAAGPLGELFF. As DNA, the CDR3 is TGCGCCAGCAGCTTGGCGGCGGGGCCCCTGGGGGAACTGTTTTTT. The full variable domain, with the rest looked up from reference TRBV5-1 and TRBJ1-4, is KAGVTQTPRYLIKTRGQQVTLSCSPISGHRSVSWYQQTPGQGLQFLFEYFSETQRNKGNFPGRFSGRQFSNSRSEMNVSTLELGDSALYLCASSLAAGPLGELFFGSGTQLSVL.

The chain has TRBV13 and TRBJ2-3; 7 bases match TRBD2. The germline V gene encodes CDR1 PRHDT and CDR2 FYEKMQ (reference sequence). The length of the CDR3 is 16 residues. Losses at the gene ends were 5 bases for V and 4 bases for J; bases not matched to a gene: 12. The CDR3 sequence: CASSPPAGDSADTQYF. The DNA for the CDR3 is TGTGCCAGCAGCCCCCCCGCGGGAGACTCGGCAGATACGCAGTATTTT.

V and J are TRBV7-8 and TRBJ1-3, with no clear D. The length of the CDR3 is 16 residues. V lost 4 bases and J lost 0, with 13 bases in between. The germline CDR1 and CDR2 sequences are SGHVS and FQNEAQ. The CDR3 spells CASSSARYSSGNTIYF. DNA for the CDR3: TGTGCCAGCAGCTCAGCACGCTACAGCTCTGGAAACACCATATATTTT.

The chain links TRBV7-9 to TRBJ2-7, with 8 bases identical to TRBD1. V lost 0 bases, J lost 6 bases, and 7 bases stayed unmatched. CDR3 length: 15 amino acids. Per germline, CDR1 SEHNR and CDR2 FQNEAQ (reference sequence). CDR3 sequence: CASSLALQGATEQYF. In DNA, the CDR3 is TGTGCCAGCAGCTTAGCCCTCCAGGGGGCGACCGAGCAGTACTTC. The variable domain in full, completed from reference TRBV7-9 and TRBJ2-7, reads DTGVSQNPRHKITKRGQNVTFRCDPISEHNRLYWYRQTLGQGPEFLTYFQNEAQLEKSRLLSDRFSAERPKGSFSTLEIQRTEQGDSAMYLCASSLALQGATEQYFGPGTRLTVT.

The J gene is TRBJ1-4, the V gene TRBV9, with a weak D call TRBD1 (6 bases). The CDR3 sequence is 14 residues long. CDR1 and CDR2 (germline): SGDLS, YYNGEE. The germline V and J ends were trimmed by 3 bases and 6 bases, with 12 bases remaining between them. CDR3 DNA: TGTGCCAGCAGCGGGCAGGGGAGAGATGAAAAACTGTTTTTT. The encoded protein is CASSGQGRDEKLFF.

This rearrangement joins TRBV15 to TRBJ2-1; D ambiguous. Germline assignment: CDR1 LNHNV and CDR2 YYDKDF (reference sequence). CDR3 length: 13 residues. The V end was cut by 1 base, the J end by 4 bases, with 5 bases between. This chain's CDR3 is CATSRVPYNEQFF. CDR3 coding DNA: TGTGCCACCAGCAGAGTGCCGTACAATGAGCAGTTCTTC.

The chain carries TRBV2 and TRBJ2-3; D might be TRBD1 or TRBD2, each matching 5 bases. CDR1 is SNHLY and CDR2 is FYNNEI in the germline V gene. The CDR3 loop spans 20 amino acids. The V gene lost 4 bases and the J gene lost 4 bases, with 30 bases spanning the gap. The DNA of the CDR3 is TGTGCCAGCAGTGTTGGGGACCGCGTGTGGATGACCCCTTCCGCAGATACGCAGTATTTT. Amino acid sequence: CASSVGDRVWMTPSADTQYF.

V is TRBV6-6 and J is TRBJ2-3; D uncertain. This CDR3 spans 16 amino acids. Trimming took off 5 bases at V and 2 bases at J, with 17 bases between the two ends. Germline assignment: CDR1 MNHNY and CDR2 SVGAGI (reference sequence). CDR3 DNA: TGTGCCAGCAGTCACACCCCGGCACCCTTCACAGATACGCAGTATTTT. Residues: CASSHTPAPFTDTQYF.

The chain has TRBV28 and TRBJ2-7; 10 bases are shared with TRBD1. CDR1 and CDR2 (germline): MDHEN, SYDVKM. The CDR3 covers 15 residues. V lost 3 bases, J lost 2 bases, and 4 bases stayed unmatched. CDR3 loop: CASSFRDRGAYEQYF. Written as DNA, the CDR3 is TGTGCCAGCAGTTTCCGGGACAGGGGAGCCTACGAGCAGTACTTC.

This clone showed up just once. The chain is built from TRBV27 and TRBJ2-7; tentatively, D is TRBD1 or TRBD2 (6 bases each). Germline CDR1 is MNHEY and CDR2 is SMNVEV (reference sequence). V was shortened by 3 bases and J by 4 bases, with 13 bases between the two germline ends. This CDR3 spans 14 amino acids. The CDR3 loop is CASSFSGGRYEQYF. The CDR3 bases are TGTGCCAGCAGTTTTTCTGGGGGGCGGTACGAGCAGTACTTC.

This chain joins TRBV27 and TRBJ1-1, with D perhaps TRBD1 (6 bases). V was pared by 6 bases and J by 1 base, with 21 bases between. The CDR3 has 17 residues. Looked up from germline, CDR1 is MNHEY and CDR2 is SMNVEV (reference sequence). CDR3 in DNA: TGTGCCAGCAGCCCCTCCTATGGGGGGCTGCGGAACACTGAAGCTTTCTTT. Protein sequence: CASSPSYGGLRNTEAFF.

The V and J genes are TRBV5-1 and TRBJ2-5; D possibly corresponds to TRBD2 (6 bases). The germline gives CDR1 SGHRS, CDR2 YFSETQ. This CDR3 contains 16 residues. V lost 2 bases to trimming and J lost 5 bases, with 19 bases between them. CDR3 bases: TGCGCCAGCAGCTTAAAAGGGAGAACGGGAGTCGAGACCCAGTACTTC. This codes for CASSLKGRTGVETQYF.

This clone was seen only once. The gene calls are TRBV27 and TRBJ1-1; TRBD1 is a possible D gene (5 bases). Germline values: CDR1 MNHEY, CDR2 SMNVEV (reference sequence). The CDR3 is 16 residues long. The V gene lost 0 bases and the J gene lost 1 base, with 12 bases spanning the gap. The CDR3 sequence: CASSLSGGMGNTEAFF. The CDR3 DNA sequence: TGTGCCAGCAGTTTATCCGGGGGGATGGGGAACACTGAAGCTTTCTTT.

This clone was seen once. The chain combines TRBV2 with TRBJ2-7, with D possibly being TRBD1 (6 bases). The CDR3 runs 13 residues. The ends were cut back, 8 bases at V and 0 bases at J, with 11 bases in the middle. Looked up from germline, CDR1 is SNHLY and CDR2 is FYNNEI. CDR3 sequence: CASRDTSSYEQYF. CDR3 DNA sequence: TGTGCCAGCCGGGACACAAGCTCCTACGAGCAGTACTTC.

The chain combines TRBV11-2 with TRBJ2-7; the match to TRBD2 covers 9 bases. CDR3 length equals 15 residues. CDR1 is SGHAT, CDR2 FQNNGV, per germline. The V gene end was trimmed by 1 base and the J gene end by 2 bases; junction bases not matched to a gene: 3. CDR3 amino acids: CASSLGLADPYEQYF. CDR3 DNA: TGTGCCAGCAGCTTAGGACTAGCGGATCCCTACGAGCAGTACTTC.

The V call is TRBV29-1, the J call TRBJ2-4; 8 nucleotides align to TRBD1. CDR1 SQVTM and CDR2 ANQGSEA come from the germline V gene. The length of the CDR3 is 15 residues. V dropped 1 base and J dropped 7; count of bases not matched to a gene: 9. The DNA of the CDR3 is TGCAGCGTTGAAGGACTACCGACAGGGGAGAACATTCAGTACTTC. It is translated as CSVEGLPTGENIQYF.

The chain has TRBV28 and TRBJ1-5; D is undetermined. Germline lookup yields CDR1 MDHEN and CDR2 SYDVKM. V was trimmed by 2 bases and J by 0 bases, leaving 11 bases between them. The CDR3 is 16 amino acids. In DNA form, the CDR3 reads TGTGCCAGCAGTTTACCCGGGCCATATAGCAATCAGCCCCAGCATTTT. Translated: CASSLPGPYSNQPQHF.

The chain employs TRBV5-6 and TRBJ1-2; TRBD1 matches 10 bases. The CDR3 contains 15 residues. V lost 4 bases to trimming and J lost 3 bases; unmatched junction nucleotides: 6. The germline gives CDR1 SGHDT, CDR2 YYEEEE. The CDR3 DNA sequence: TGTGCCAGCAGCCCAACCGGGACAGGGGACTATGGCTACACCTTC. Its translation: CASSPTGTGDYGYTF. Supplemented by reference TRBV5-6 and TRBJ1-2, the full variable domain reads DAGVTQSPTHLIKTRGQQVTLRCSPKSGHDTVSWYQQALGQGPQFIFQYYEEEERQRGNFPDRFSGHQFPNYSSELNVNALLLGDSALYLCASSPTGTGDYGYTFGSGTRLTVV.

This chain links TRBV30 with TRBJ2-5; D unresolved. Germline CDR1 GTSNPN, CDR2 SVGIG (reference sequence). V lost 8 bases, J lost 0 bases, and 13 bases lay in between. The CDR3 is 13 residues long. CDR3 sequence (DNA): TGTGCCAGGATGGGCGCTAACCAAGAGACCCAGTACTTC. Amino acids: CARMGANQETQYF.